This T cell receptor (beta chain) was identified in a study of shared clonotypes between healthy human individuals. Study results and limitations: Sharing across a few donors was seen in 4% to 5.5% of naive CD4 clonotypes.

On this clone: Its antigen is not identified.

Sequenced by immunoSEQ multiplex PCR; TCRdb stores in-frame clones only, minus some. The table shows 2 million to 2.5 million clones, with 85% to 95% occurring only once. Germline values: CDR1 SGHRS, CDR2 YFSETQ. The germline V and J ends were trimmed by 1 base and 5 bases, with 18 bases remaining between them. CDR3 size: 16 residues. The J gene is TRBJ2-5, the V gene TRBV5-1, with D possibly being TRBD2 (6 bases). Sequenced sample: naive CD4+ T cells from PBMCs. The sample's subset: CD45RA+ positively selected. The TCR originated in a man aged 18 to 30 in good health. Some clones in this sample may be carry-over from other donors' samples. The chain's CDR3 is CASSLMGRIGGETQYF. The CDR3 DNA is TGCGCCAGCAGCTTGATGGGCAGGATAGGAGGGGAGACCCAGTACTTC.